This T cell receptor (beta chain) came from a study of blood T cell repertoires in COVID-19. Comment on this clone: At one end, the junction sequence differs from germline, possibly due to a read error.

Cohorts were assigned according to the clinical history that participants reported. Germline CDR1 and CDR2: SGHDN and FVKESK. The CDR3 spans 13 residues. Source study methods: Amplification from reference gene primers served as the basis for estimated nucleated cell counts. Libraries were prepared by immunoSEQ multiplex PCR; TCRdb keeps only in-frame clonotypes and omits some of them. V, J and clone size are taken as reported in that table, and D and trimming were inferred from the DNA itself. This repertoire shows around 220,000 clones, roughly nine tenths found once; its top ten account for about 6%.

This TCR was sampled from a woman in her 30s with acute COVID-19. What was sequenced was PBMCs or T cells enriched from blood (not recorded which). This chain uses TRBV14 with TRBJ2-1, with 7 positions matching TRBD2. The CDR3 bases are TGTGCCAGCAGCCAAGGCGGGACTACCCGGGGCATCTTC. Protein product: CASSQGGTTRGIF.